This T cell receptor beta chain was sequenced in a study of cytomegalovirus exposure and HLA in healthy donors. Study-wide findings and caveats: Some segments of the V type, notably TRBV6-2 and TRBV6-3, were excluded as indistinguishable.

Per germline, CDR1 LNHDA and CDR2 SQIVND (reference sequence). CDR3 length: 13 residues. V dropped 4 bases and J dropped 4; count of bases not matched to a gene: 2. As for this clone: What it binds is not known. This sample includes further DNA sequences coding for the same CDR3.

Use of 60 Vbeta and 13 Jbeta primers characterized the PCR. Only in-frame clones appear in the TCRdb table, and some are missing; sequencing was by immunoSEQ multiplex PCR. Among approximately 130,000 clones listed, about three quarters were seen once. This chain joins TRBV19 and TRBJ2-3; TRBD2 matches 7 bases. The TCR originated in a female donor in good health and CMV-seropositive. Input material: PBMCs. This CDR3 is CASSTGLADTQYF. CDR3 in DNA: TGTGCCAGTAGTACCGGACTAGCAGATACGCAGTATTTT.